These 29 T cell receptor beta chains originate from one sample sequenced in a study of T cells in tumors after PD-1 blockade. Sequencing used immunoSEQ multiplex PCR; TCRdb keeps in-frame clones, though not all of them. This sample has 500 to 750 clones; approximately 70% occur once, and the top ten carry roughly 28%. Here the sequenced sample was tumor tissue, taken after anti-PD-1 treatment. The receptors were sampled from a human donor with basal cell carcinoma.

CDR3: CASRKTGSGNTIYF. CDR3 DNA: TGTGCCAGCAGAAAAACAGGCTCTGGAAACACCATATATTTT. V is TRBV6-5 and J is TRBJ1-3; D possibly corresponds to TRBD1 (5 bases). With 6 bases removed from V and 0 bases from J, the gap between germline ends came to 9 bases. The germline CDR1 and CDR2 sequences are MNHEY and SVGAGI. The CDR3 is 14 amino acids.

The J gene is TRBJ2-2, the V gene TRBV9; D remains ambiguous. This CDR3 region has 12 residues. Germline-derived CDR1 and CDR2 are SGDLS and YYNGEE. The V gene lost 1 base and the J gene lost 2 bases, with 0 bases spanning the gap. CDR3 nucleotides: TGTGCCAGCAGCGTAAACACCGGGGAGCTGTTTTTT. Translation: CASSVNTGELFF.

The rearrangement uses TRBV5-1 and TRBJ1-4; 7 bases are shared with TRBD1. The ends lost 1 base at V and 0 bases at J; junction bases unmatched: 0. The CDR3 has 15 residues. Germline V gene data show CDR1 as SGHRS and CDR2 as YFSETQ. The CDR3 DNA is TGCGCCAGCAGCTTGACAGGGGCAACTAATGAAAAACTGTTTTTT. Protein product: CASSLTGATNEKLFF.

This clone was recorded only once. V usage is TRBV20-1 and J usage is TRBJ1-5, with D tentatively TRBD1 (5 bases). CDR1 is DFQATT and CDR2 is SNEGSKA in the germline V gene (reference sequence). V was shortened by 3 bases and J by 0 bases, with 12 bases between the two germline ends. This CDR3 has 15 residues. Written as DNA, the CDR3 is TGCAGTGCTAGTTCCGGGGGTGATAGCAATCAGCCCCAGCATTTT. Translation gives CSASSGGDSNQPQHF.

The J gene is TRBJ1-1, the V gene TRBV27, with D possibly TRBD1 on 5 matching bases. The CDR3 sequence is 15 residues long. The germline CDR1 and CDR2 sequences are MNHEY and SMNVEV (reference sequence). V shed 2 bases and J shed 3 bases, with 13 bases lying between them. DNA of the CDR3: TGTGCCAGCAGTTTAGTGCTGCCAGGGTACACTGAAGCTTTCTTT. Amino acids: CASSLVLPGYTEAFF.

The chain joins TRBV7-2 to TRBJ2-1, with TRBD2 matching 10 bases. Losses at the gene ends were 1 base for V and 4 bases for J; bases not matched to a gene: 10. CDR1 SGHTA and CDR2 FQGNSA come from the germline V gene. The CDR3 is 18 amino acids. The CDR3 reads CASSLDRPSGGKYNEQFF. CDR3 nucleotides: TGTGCCAGCAGCTTAGACAGGCCTAGCGGGGGAAAGTACAATGAGCAGTTCTTC. Drawing the rest from reference TRBV7-2 and TRBJ2-1, the complete variable domain is GAGVSQSPSNKVTEKGKDVELRCDPISGHTALYWYRQSLGQGLEFLIYFQGNSAPDKSGLPSDRFSAERTGGSVSTLTIQRTQQEDSAVYLCASSLDRPSGGKYNEQFFGPGTRLTVL.

The V call is TRBV14, the J call TRBJ1-2, with D unclear. CDR1 is SGHDN and CDR2 is FVKESK in the germline V gene. Trimming left V 1 base short and J 1 base short, with 4 bases between. The CDR3 is 13 amino acids. CDR3 nucleotide sequence: TGTGCCAGCAGCCAAGGGGTTAACTATGGCTACACCTTC. It codes for CASSQGVNYGYTF.

This clone was observed a single time. The chain carries TRBV5-1 and TRBJ2-1, with 11 bases fitting TRBD1. Per the germline V gene, CDR1 is SGHRS and CDR2 is YFSETQ. V lost 1 base, J lost 7 bases, and 7 bases stayed unmatched. This CDR3 region has 16 residues. CDR3 residues: CASSLSGDRGANEQFF. The CDR3 region has the DNA TGCGCCAGCAGCTTGAGCGGGGACAGGGGGGCAAATGAGCAGTTCTTC.

The genes are TRBV10-3 and TRBJ2-3; 10 bases align to TRBD2. CDR3 length equals 14 residues. Germline CDR1 and CDR2: ENHRY and SYGVKD. The trim removed 5 bases at V and 5 bases at J, leaving 4 bases unmatched. CDR3 sequence: CAISTLAGEDTQYF. CDR3 nucleotide sequence: TGTGCCATCAGTACCCTAGCGGGAGAAGATACGCAGTATTTT.

DNA of the CDR3: TGTGCCAGCAGCTCCCGACTAGCGGGAGACTACGAGCAGTACTTC. Translated: CASSSRLAGDYEQYF. This chain connects TRBV13 to TRBJ2-7, with 12 bases aligning to TRBD2. The ends lost 4 bases at V and 3 bases at J; junction bases unmatched: 4. Per the germline V gene, CDR1 is PRHDT and CDR2 is FYEKMQ (reference sequence). The CDR3 consists of 15 residues.

This sequence joins TRBV29-1 and TRBJ2-3, with D perhaps TRBD2 (7 bases). Germline lookup yields CDR1 SQVTM and CDR2 ANQGSEA. CDR3 length: 15 amino acids. Between the trimmed V and J ends, which lost 5 bases and 6 bases, there was a span of 21 bases. CDR3 nucleotides: TGCAGCGTTCTCGCCCCGGGGGGCGGGGCGGATACGCAGTATTTT. It translates to CSVLAPGGGADTQYF.

V usage is TRBV5-1 and J usage is TRBJ2-5; D unresolved. CDR3 length: 14 amino acids. In germline, CDR1 is SGHRS, CDR2 YFSETQ. V shed 0 bases and J shed 1 base, with 7 bases lying between them. The CDR3 bases are TGCGCCAGCAGCTTGGTTCCCCCCCAAGAGACCCAGTACTTC. It encodes CASSLVPPQETQYF.

This clone occurred once. The gene calls are TRBV19 and TRBJ2-1; possible D gene TRBD1, 6 bases. The CDR3 loop spans 12 amino acids. Deletions cut 6 bases from V and 9 bases from J, with 12 bases between. CDR1 and CDR2 from the germline V gene are LNHDA and SQIVND (reference sequence). The CDR3 spells CASSLTGAEQFF. CDR3 in DNA: TGTGCCAGTAGCCTGACAGGAGCTGAGCAGTTCTTC. Filled out from reference TRBV19 and TRBJ2-1, the complete variable domain reads DGGITQSPKYLFRKEGQNVTLSCEQNLNHDAMYWYRQDPGQGLRLIYYSQIVNDFQKGDIAEGYSVSREKKESFPLTVTSAQKNPTAFYLCASSLTGAEQFFGPGTRLTVL.

The chain has TRBV12-3 or TRBV12-4 and TRBJ2-1; D uncertain. Deletions cut 7 bases from V and 4 bases from J, with 11 bases between. The CDR3 runs 13 residues. The chain's CDR3 is CASTPGPYNEQFF. CDR3 DNA sequence: TGTGCCAGCACCCCAGGACCTTACAATGAGCAGTTCTTC.

The V and J genes are TRBV19 and TRBJ2-3; D ambiguous. V dropped 6 bases and J dropped 2 bases, with 9 bases sitting between them. In germline, CDR1 is LNHDA, CDR2 SQIVND (reference sequence). CDR3 length: 13 amino acids. The CDR3: CASSWTNTDTQYF. The DNA for the CDR3 is TGTGCCAGTAGCTGGACCAACACAGATACGCAGTATTTT.

The CDR3, as DNA: TGTGCCAGCAGCCAAACTCCACTCACCGCGCAGTATTTT. It is translated as CASSQTPLTAQYF. The chain links TRBV3-1 (or the pseudogene TRBV3-2) to TRBJ2-3; D gene uncertain. V was pared by 2 bases and J by 10 bases, with 13 bases between. Germline CDR1 LGHDT, CDR2 YNNKEL (reference sequence). The CDR3 has 13 amino acids.

This rearrangement joins TRBV5-1 to TRBJ1-6; tentative D call: TRBD1 (6 bases). The CDR3 has 16 amino acids. Germline V CDR1 and CDR2: SGHRS, YFSETQ. V was clipped by 0 bases and J by 6 bases, with 13 bases between them. The CDR3 region has the DNA TGCGCCAGCAGCTTGGGCCCGGGACAACGTAATTCACCCCTCCACTTT. It is translated as CASSLGPGQRNSPLHF.

This sequence joins TRBV6-1 and TRBJ2-3; 9 nucleotides match TRBD2. The CDR3 runs 17 residues. The V gene end was trimmed by 0 bases and the J gene end by 0 bases; junction bases not matched to a gene: 4. Germline V gene lookup returns CDR1 MNHNS and CDR2 SASEGT. DNA for the CDR3: TGTGCCAGCAGTGAAGCACTAGCGGGCCGTAGCACAGATACGCAGTATTTT. Its protein is CASSEALAGRSTDTQYF.

CDR3 sequence: CASSRRDRENSPLHF. In DNA form, the CDR3 reads TGTGCCAGCAGTCGCAGGGACAGGGAAAATTCACCCCTCCACTTT. The rearrangement joins TRBV3-1 (or the pseudogene TRBV3-2) to TRBJ1-6, with 9 positions matching TRBD1. This CDR3 spans 15 amino acids. V shed 6 bases, J shed 7 bases, and the junction held 7 bases outside the gene matches. CDR1 and CDR2 (germline): LGHDT, YNNKEL (reference sequence).

The chain uses TRBV6-5 and TRBJ2-3; 7 bases line up with TRBD2. This CDR3 comprises 13 residues. Germline V gene sequence: CDR1 MNHEY, CDR2 SVGAGI. The ends lost 6 bases at V and 6 bases at J; junction bases unmatched: 6. In DNA form, the CDR3 reads TGTGCCAGCAGGAAACCAGCGGGGGATACGCAGTATTTT. Its translation: CASRKPAGDTQYF.

The CDR3 coding sequence is TGTGCCAGCAGCCGACAGGCGAACACCGGGGAGCTGTTTTTT. Amino acids: CASSRQANTGELFF. J is TRBJ2-2 and V is TRBV13; tentatively, D is TRBD1 (6 bases). V shed 5 bases and J shed 0 bases, with 7 bases lying between them. Germline V gene data show CDR1 as PRHDT and CDR2 as FYEKMQ (reference sequence). The CDR3 loop spans 14 amino acids.

The chain combines TRBV6-4 with TRBJ1-1; a possible D gene is TRBD1 (5 bases). Germline CDR1 reads MRHNA; CDR2 reads SNTAGT. The CDR3 has 14 amino acids. Trimming shortened V by 4 bases and J by 1 base, and 10 bases separated the two germline ends. The CDR3 nucleotides are TGTGCCAGCAGTGCTGGGGACGAGAACACTGAAGCTTTCTTT. It encodes CASSAGDENTEAFF.

The genes are TRBV14 and TRBJ1-5; 7 bases fit TRBD1. The V and J ends lost 6 bases and 2 bases, in that order; junction bases with no gene match: 7. Per germline, CDR1 SGHDN and CDR2 FVKESK. The CDR3 consists of 15 residues. This CDR3 reads CASRLDRVGNQPQHF. The CDR3 coding sequence is TGTGCCAGCAGACTTGACAGGGTGGGCAATCAGCCCCAGCATTTT.

The chain uses TRBV6-2 or TRBV6-3 and TRBJ2-1; TRBD2 matches 11 bases. Trimming cost V 4 bases and J 3 bases; bases outside gene matches: 17. From germline, CDR1 is MNHEY and CDR2 SVGEGT. The CDR3 spans 20 residues. This chain's CDR3 is CASSWTAGTRGTSGYNEQFF. In nucleotides, the CDR3 is TGTGCCAGCAGTTGGACTGCAGGGACGCGTGGGACTAGCGGCTACAATGAGCAGTTCTTC.

V and J are TRBV10-2 and TRBJ2-7; D might be TRBD2 (6 bases). The V end lost 8 bases, the J end lost 1 base, and 9 bases lay between the germline ends. This CDR3 contains 12 residues. Germline V gene sequence: CDR1 WSHSY, CDR2 SAAADI. The CDR3 coding sequence is TGCGCCAGCTCTAGCGCGTCCTACGAGCAGTACTTC. Translation gives CASSSASYEQYF.

This clone was picked up one time. J is TRBJ2-7 and V is TRBV6-5; 10 bases map to TRBD2. The CDR3 runs 14 residues. With V trimmed by 7 bases and J by 0 bases, 3 bases remained unmatched. Germline V gives CDR1 MNHEY, CDR2 SVGAGI. The DNA of the CDR3 is TGTGCCAGCACCGGGACTAGCGACTCCTACGAGCAGTACTTC. Amino acid sequence: CASTGTSDSYEQYF.

This clone turned up a few times. This rearrangement joins TRBV6-5 to TRBJ2-3; 10 nucleotides match TRBD1. This CDR3 has 14 residues. The V and J ends lost 7 bases and 3 bases, in that order; junction bases with no gene match: 4. Germline loops: CDR1 MNHEY, CDR2 SVGAGI. The CDR3 nucleotides read TGTGCCAGCATGGACAGGGGGAGAACAGATACGCAGTATTTT. Protein: CASMDRGRTDTQYF.

The rearrangement uses TRBV11-3 and TRBJ1-5, with unresolved D. V dropped 0 bases and J dropped 9 bases, with 18 bases sitting between them. The CDR3 has 16 residues. CDR1 and CDR2 from the germline V gene are SGHNT and YENEEA. CDR3 in DNA: TGTGCCAGCAGCTTAGATCATCACGCCGATTCGGGGCCCCAGCATTTT. Protein product: CASSLDHHADSGPQHF. Full variable domain (outside the CDR3, taken from reference TRBV11-3 and TRBJ1-5): EAGVVQSPRYKIIEKKQPVAFWCNPISGHNTLYWYLQNLGQGPELLIRYENEEAVDDSQLPKDRFSAERLKGVDSTLKIQPAELGDSAVYLCASSLDHHADSGPQHFGDGTRLSIL.

The chain recombines TRBV7-9 with TRBJ2-7; 8 bases match TRBD2. Per germline, CDR1 SEHNR and CDR2 FQNEAQ (reference sequence). The CDR3 covers 15 residues. Trimming at V came to 5 bases and at J to 4 bases, leaving 10 bases not matched to a gene. The CDR3 region has the DNA TGTGCCAGCAGCCAACCACAAGCGGGAGTTTACGAGCAGTACTTC. Amino acids: CASSQPQAGVYEQYF.